Here is one T cell receptor (beta chain) with its context. As yet, its antigen is unknown. At one end, the junction sequence differs from germline, possibly due to a read error. Repertoires were generated with immunoSEQ multiplex PCR, while TCRdb's copy carries only in-frame clones and drops some. The sample contains some 30,000 clones, 55% to 70% of which appear only once. Antigen-specific CD4+ T cells were expanded with viral peptide pools in the ViraFEST assay before sequencing. It was after approximately 11 days of culture that CD4+ T cells were isolated. All study participants received two doses of BNT162b2 or mRNA-1273 vaccine. Negative nucleocapsid antibody tests before and after vaccination confirmed no previous SARS-CoV-2 infection. Researchers reported culturing a few million PBMC in each well, adding about 9.5 IU/ml IL-2 and about 9.5 ug/ml peptides. This sample is drawn from a study of vaccination effects on CD4 cells after COVID-19.

Overall study results and limits: There was marked clonal contraction among infection- and vaccine-induced clones late after vaccination.

There are 15 residues in the CDR3. Germline lookup yields CDR1 LNHDA and CDR2 SQIVND (reference sequence). Source: CD4+ T cells from PBMCs cultured with SARS-CoV-2 spike peptides, taken after COVID-19 vaccination. This sequence was found in a human donor who received a COVID-19 vaccine. The chain joins TRBV19 to TRBJ1-4; TRBD1 agrees at 9 bases. CDR3 sequence reads: CASSRGGTGNEKLFF. The CDR3 nucleotides are TGTGCCAGTAGTAGGGGCGGGACAGGGAATGAAAAGCTGTTTTTT.